This T cell receptor beta chain was identified during a study of human thymus T cells. Study results and caveats: Thymic and blood repertoires appeared to show biased V and J gene usage.

Finnish infants who were healthy and having corrective surgery for congenital heart defects made up the donors. Half of the eight donors gave about 0.45-1 mL blood during surgery. On this clone itself: Its antigen is undetermined.

V was cut by 9 bases and J by 4 bases, with 9 bases left in between. Per germline, CDR1 MNHEY and CDR2 SMNVEV (reference sequence). This CDR3 is 12 amino acids long. The assay was immunoSEQ multiplex PCR, and TCRdb's table has in-frame clones only and misses some. There are tens of thousands of clones in the sample; 94% occur only once, and about 6.5% lies in the top ten. This clonotype was obtained from a boy younger than two with a congenital heart defect but otherwise immunologically healthy. The V and J genes are TRBV27 and TRBJ2-2; a weak D match, TRBD1 (5 bases). Sample: blood. CDR3 DNA: TGTGCCAGTTTAGGGGCCACCGGGGAGCTGTTTTTT. This sequence encodes CASLGATGELFF.